This TCR beta chain was sequenced during a study of blood T cell repertoires in COVID-19. Study as a whole: Both acute and convalescent COVID-19 samples were obtained from the United States, Italy and Spain. T cells, B-cell-depleted T cells, or PBMCs provided the cDNA or gDNA that served as material.

Authors' data handling: Quantification of nucleated cells was approximated via reference gene primer amplification. Produced via immunoSEQ multiplex PCR; TCRdb's table is partial and in-frame only. That table furnishes V, J and clone size, whereas the DNA furnished D and trimming. The repertoire includes approximately 120,000 clones, approximately 71% of them detected once, and under 2.5% sits in the top ten. The CDR3 length is 14 residues. V lost 4 bases and J lost 6, with 14 bases in between. CDR1 and CDR2 (germline): SGHRS, YFSETQ. The source is a woman aged 70-85 years with acute or convalescent COVID-19. The genes are TRBV5-1 and TRBJ2-1; TRBD2 might be the D (6 bases). Specimen: peripheral blood. CDR3 loop: CASSPTRPSNEQFF. CDR3 DNA sequence: TGCGCCAGCAGCCCGACTAGACCTAGCAATGAGCAGTTCTTC.